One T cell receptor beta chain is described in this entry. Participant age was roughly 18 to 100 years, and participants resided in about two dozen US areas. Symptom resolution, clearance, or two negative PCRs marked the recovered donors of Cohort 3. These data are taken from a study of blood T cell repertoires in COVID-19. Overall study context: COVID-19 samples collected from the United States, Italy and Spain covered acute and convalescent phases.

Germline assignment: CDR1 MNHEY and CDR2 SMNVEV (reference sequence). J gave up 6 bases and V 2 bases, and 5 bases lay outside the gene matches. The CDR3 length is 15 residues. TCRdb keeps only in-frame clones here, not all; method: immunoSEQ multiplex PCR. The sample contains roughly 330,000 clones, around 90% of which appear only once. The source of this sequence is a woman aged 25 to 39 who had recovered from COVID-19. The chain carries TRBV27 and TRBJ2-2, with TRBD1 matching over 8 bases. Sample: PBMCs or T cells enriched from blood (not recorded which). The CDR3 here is CASSLDRGDAGELFF. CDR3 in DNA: TGTGCCAGCAGTTTAGACAGGGGTGACGCCGGGGAGCTGTTTTTT.